The 21 T cell receptor beta chains reported below all come from one sample, sequenced in a study of T-cell reconstitution after alpha-beta-depleted transplantation in children (dated by TCRdb to 2015 to 2016). This specimen's treatment or condition label, per the study, means: allogeneic hematopoietic cell transplantation with graft depleted of TCRalphabeta T cells and CD19 B cells. Libraries were prepared through PCR. Data came from an Illumina HiSeq 2500. TCR library preparation used molecular barcoding, with unique molecular identifiers applied to normalize quantification of the TCRbeta repertoire. TCRdb applied fastp at Q25 and MiXCR to the public reads, then kept only in-frame beta chains. Rows matching on CDR3 protein sequence are summarized as one entry with the most common DNA and genes. The sample table shows approximately 1,000,000 distinct CDR3 sequences, and about 31% are seen once. Roughly 31% of the sample is taken by the ten largest.

The specimen comprised PBMCs, mostly from graft donor cells, sampled 360 days after TCRalphabeta/CD19-depleted stem cell transplant. Receptors originate from a boy less than two years old who had a stem cell transplant for SCID, so the T cells may come from the graft donor.

This clonotype occurred a few times. The rearrangement uses TRBV6-5 and TRBJ2-2, with TRBD2 matching 9 bases. This CDR3 has 14 amino acids. The trim removed 6 bases at V and 6 bases at J, leaving 5 bases unmatched. Per the germline V gene, CDR1 is MNHEY and CDR2 is SVGAGI. The chain's CDR3 is CASRPRTSAGELFF. The DNA of the CDR3 is TGTGCCAGCAGACCTCGGACTAGCGCCGGGGAGCTGTTTTTT.

The chain combines TRBV3-1 with TRBJ2-7; D call uncertain. The CDR3 covers 15 residues. V gave up 1 base and J gave up 0 bases, with 10 bases separating them. Germline CDR1 reads LGHDT; CDR2 reads YNNKEL (reference sequence). Written as DNA, the CDR3 is TGTGCCAGCAGCCAAGTACCCAGGAGCTCCTACGAGCAGTACTTC. Translating gives CASSQVPRSSYEQYF.

V usage is TRBV4-2 and J usage is TRBJ1-5; D remains ambiguous. There are 18 residues in the CDR3. V lost 4 bases and J lost 4, with 23 bases in between. In germline, CDR1 is LGHNA, CDR2 YNFKEQ. The CDR3: CASSPVSPSSFKNQPQHF. CDR3 nucleotide sequence: TGTGCCAGCAGCCCTGTCTCCCCATCGAGCTTCAAGAATCAGCCCCAGCATTTT.

CDR3 coding DNA: TGTGCCAGCTCACCTCCAGACAGGGGGAGCAACGAGCAGTACTTC. Protein: CASSPPDRGSNEQYF. This rearrangement joins TRBV18 to TRBJ2-7, with TRBD1 identical over 9 bases. The germline CDR1 and CDR2 sequences are KGHSH and LQKENI. V lost 3 bases to trimming and J lost 5 bases; unmatched junction nucleotides: 8. This CDR3 has 15 amino acids.

This sequence joins TRBV12-3 or TRBV12-4 and TRBJ2-7, with 9 bases identical to TRBD1. The CDR3 length is 16 residues. J was trimmed by 2 bases and V by 2 bases; bases with no gene match: 7. This CDR3 reads CASSLPPGQGTYEQYF. DNA of the CDR3: TGTGCCAGCAGTTTACCCCCAGGACAGGGGACCTACGAGCAGTACTTC.

This chain joins TRBV6-5 and TRBJ2-2, with 8 bases that match TRBD1. Germline V lookup: CDR1 MNHEY, CDR2 SVGAGI. The CDR3 sequence is 14 residues long. The trim removed 5 bases at V and 6 bases at J, leaving 5 bases unmatched. This chain's CDR3 is CASSLQGVAGELFF. CDR3 bases: TGTGCCAGCAGTCTACAGGGGGTAGCCGGGGAGCTGTTTTTT.

This sequence joins TRBV12-3 or TRBV12-4 and TRBJ2-3, with 14 bases aligning to TRBD2. The CDR3 totals 18 residues. With V trimmed by 6 bases and J by 4 bases, 12 bases remained unmatched. The DNA for the CDR3 is TGTGCCAGCAGCCGAGGACTAGCGGGGGGCCCGAAACCAGATACGCAGTATTTT. Its protein product is CASSRGLAGGPKPDTQYF.

The chain joins TRBV7-2 to TRBJ2-3; 7 bases align to TRBD2. There are 13 residues in the CDR3. Germline lookup yields CDR1 SGHTA and CDR2 FQGNSA. CDR3 DNA: TGTGCGGCGGGGCGGGGGAGCACAGATACGCAGTATTTT. Translated, it gives CAAGRGSTDTQYF.

This clonotype was observed a handful of times. This chain links TRBV5-6 with TRBJ2-3, with D possibly matching TRBD2 (7 bases). Germline CDR1 SGHDT, CDR2 YYEEEE. Trimming pared 3 bases from V and 8 bases from J, leaving 13 bases between. The CDR3 has 13 amino acids. The CDR3 region is CASSSWGGGTQYF. As DNA, the CDR3 is TGTGCCAGCAGCTCTTGGGGGGGCGGTACGCAGTATTTT.

This clonotype was detected ten times or more. The gene calls are TRBV13 and TRBJ2-6; a weak D match, TRBD2 (5 bases). Germline lookup yields CDR1 PRHDT and CDR2 FYEKMQ (reference sequence). CDR3 length: 15 residues. With 2 bases removed from V and 0 bases from J, the gap between germline ends came to 5 bases. CDR3 region: CASSLRDSGANVLTF. The DNA of the CDR3 is TGTGCCAGCAGCTTACGGGACTCTGGGGCCAACGTCCTGACTTTC.

This clonotype was counted only a few times. The rearrangement joins TRBV4-2 to TRBJ2-3, with 8 positions matching TRBD2. Trimming removed 0 bases from V and 5 bases from J; junction bases left unmatched: 10. Germline CDR1 LGHNA, CDR2 YNFKEQ. The CDR3 loop spans 17 amino acids. This CDR3 is CASSQDQLAAAKDTQYF. In DNA form, the CDR3 reads TGTGCCAGCAGCCAAGATCAACTAGCGGCTGCGAAAGATACGCAGTATTTT.

The rearrangement links TRBV12-3 or TRBV12-4 to TRBJ2-7; no clear D gene. Trimming took off 5 bases at V and 7 bases at J, with 24 bases between the two ends. The CDR3 extends over 16 amino acids. The CDR3 loop is CASSPQLVTSASEQYF. The CDR3 bases are TGTGCCAGCAGTCCCCAACTGGTGACCTCGGCGTCGGAGCAGTACTTC.

This clonotype turned up a few times. The chain employs TRBV29-1 and TRBJ1-4; D might be TRBD1 (5 bases). The CDR3 covers 15 residues. Per the germline V gene, CDR1 is SQVTM and CDR2 is ANQGSEA. Between the trimmed V and J ends, which lost 7 bases and 5 bases, there was a span of 20 bases. The CDR3 reads CSAGPKGEANEKLFF. The CDR3 DNA reads TGCAGCGCGGGACCCAAGGGTGAAGCGAATGAAAAACTGTTTTTT.

This clonotype was seen a handful of times. The chain couples TRBV5-1 to TRBJ2-1; 8 bases are a match to TRBD2. The CDR3 consists of 18 residues. Germline values: CDR1 SGHRS, CDR2 YFSETQ. The J segment lost 0 bases and the V segment lost 1 base, leaving 9 bases of the junction unmatched. Here the CDR3 reads CASSLFAGGPSSYNEQFF. Here the CDR3 DNA reads TGCGCCAGCAGCTTGTTCGCGGGGGGCCCAAGCTCCTACAATGAGCAGTTCTTC.

V gene TRBV6-1 combines with J gene TRBJ2-1; possibly TRBD1 or TRBD2 for D (5 bases each). The CDR3 runs 15 residues. The germline V gene has CDR1 MNHNS and CDR2 SASEGT. Between the trimmed V and J ends, which lost 5 bases and 6 bases, there was a span of 17 bases. CDR3 sequence (DNA): TGTGCCAGCAGTACCCCGGGACGCCACTTCAATGAGCAGTTCTTC. Translation gives CASSTPGRHFNEQFF.

This clonotype was counted between two and nine times. The gene calls are TRBV12-3 or TRBV12-4 and TRBJ2-2, with D possibly being TRBD1 (6 bases). Trimming shortened V by 2 bases and J by 7 bases, and 14 bases separated the two germline ends. This CDR3 comprises 15 residues. This CDR3 reads CASSLRGTKSGELFF. The CDR3 nucleotides are TGTGCCAGCAGTTTAAGGGGGACGAAAAGCGGGGAGCTGTTTTTT.

This clonotype is a singleton in its sample. The chain combines TRBV5-1 with TRBJ2-5; D not certain. The CDR3 totals 13 residues. Trimming pared 0 bases from V and 4 bases from J, leaving 7 bases between. The germline gives CDR1 SGHRS, CDR2 YFSETQ. CDR3 in amino acids: CASSLVPAETQYF. The CDR3 region has the DNA TGCGCCAGCAGCTTGGTTCCGGCAGAGACCCAGTACTTC.

The chain links TRBV10-3 to TRBJ2-3, with 9 bases fitting TRBD1. Germline trimming cut 11 bases from V and 3 bases from J; bases unmatched to any gene: 24. Germline V lookup: CDR1 ENHRY, CDR2 SYGVKD. The length of the CDR3 is 19 residues. CDR3 region: CAVAGTGKPLENLTDTQYF. CDR3 in DNA: TGTGCCGTCGCGGGGACAGGGAAGCCCCTGGAGAATCTGACAGATACGCAGTATTTT.

This chain connects TRBV27 to TRBJ2-1; weak D call: TRBD1 (7 bases). The V end was cut by 2 bases, the J end by 3 bases, with 11 bases between. The CDR3 totals 15 residues. Germline CDR1 MNHEY, CDR2 SMNVEV (reference sequence). In DNA form, the CDR3 reads TGTGCCAGCAGTTTACAGGGGGGTAACTACAATGAGCAGTTCTTC. Its translation is CASSLQGGNYNEQFF.

This clonotype was detected a few times. The J gene is TRBJ2-2, the V gene TRBV19; 9 bases agree with TRBD2. The trim removed 3 bases at V and 8 bases at J, leaving 4 bases unmatched. The germline V gene encodes CDR1 LNHDA and CDR2 SQIVND (reference sequence). The CDR3 totals 14 residues. Here the CDR3 reads CASSMGLASGELFF. The CDR3 DNA reads as TGTGCCAGTAGTATGGGACTAGCCTCGGGGGAGCTGTTTTTT.

The sample holds one count of this clonotype. V gene TRBV29-1 combines with J gene TRBJ1-1; TRBD1 matches 8 bases. The CDR3 has 15 residues. The V gene's germline CDR1 is SQVTM and CDR2 ANQGSEA. Trimming removed 5 bases from V and 4 bases from J; junction bases left unmatched: 12. The CDR3 loop is CSVHPRTGRTTEAFF. The DNA of the CDR3 is TGCAGCGTTCATCCAAGGACAGGGAGGACCACTGAAGCTTTCTTT.